This TCR beta chain is from a study of CD8 T cell repertoires and HIV-1 epitope variants. Study background: Controls were a CMV, EBV and flu peptide pool, Ebola AY9 negative control, and no-peptide well. Epitopes were three Gag families plus Nef HW9 and YT9. An uncultured baseline aliquot held 1M T cells.

On the immunoSEQ platform, TCR beta CDR3s were sequenced at survey depth. Generated by immunoSEQ multiplex PCR, the TCRdb table keeps only in-frame clones and is missing some. The sample carries 6,000 to 8,000 clones, around 68% recorded once. In regard to this clone: Its antigen is unknown.

CDR1 and CDR2 from the germline V gene are SGHRS and YFSETQ. The CDR3 totals 13 residues. V was cut by 0 bases and J by 4 bases, with 5 bases left in between. The specimen sequenced was cultured CD8+ T cells derived from PBMCs. The receptor was isolated from a male donor with HIV. The V call is TRBV5-1, the J call TRBJ2-1; D gene uncertain. CDR3 sequence reads: CASSLDSYNEQFF. The CDR3 region has the DNA TGCGCCAGCAGCTTGGACAGTTACAATGAGCAGTTCTTC. The full variable domain, with the rest looked up from reference TRBV5-1 and TRBJ2-1, is KAGVTQTPRYLIKTRGQQVTLSCSPISGHRSVSWYQQTPGQGLQFLFEYFSETQRNKGNFPGRFSGRQFSNSRSEMNVSTLELGDSALYLCASSLDSYNEQFFGPGTRLTVL.